This record concerns one TCR beta chain sequence. Its antigen is currently unknown. According to the study, TCR beta libraries were built with iRepertoire HTBI primers and CDR3-region Arm-PCR. From the multiplex PCR reads, TCRdb called clonotypes with MiXCR, one entry per CDR3 protein. Here the sample spans more than 300,000 distinct CDR3 sequences, roughly 15% being singletons. The record originates from a study of regulatory T cells in long-lasting Graves disease. Study-wide results and limits: Favored usage of TRBV28, TRBJ1-2 and TRBJ2-5 was recorded in persistent disease. Persistent Graves' cases showed lower TCR diversity than newly diagnosed cases.

Time point meaning: newly diagnosed GD, antithyroid drugs for less than 3 months. Isolated PBMC RNA provided the starting material for the TCR library. The length of the CDR3 is 14 residues. V was cut by 4 bases and J by 7 bases, with 16 bases left in between. Germline V lookup: CDR1 SGHDN, CDR2 FVKESK. These same data were also listed under a study on T cells in Graves' hyperthyroidism and ophthalmopathy.

This chain uses TRBV14 with TRBJ1-1, with D perhaps TRBD1 (5 bases). The source is a woman between 18 and 30 years old with Graves disease. This material consisted of peripheral blood mononuclear cells (PBMCs), taken at new diagnosis, from a patient treated with antithyroid drugs. The CDR3 DNA sequence: TGTGCCAGCAGCCCTGTATGGGGGTTGAGTGAAGCTTTCTTT. Translating gives CASSPVWGLSEAFF.